This is a list of T cell receptor beta chains from one sample in a study of blood T cell repertoires in COVID-19. Data came from immunoSEQ multiplex PCR; TCRdb stores just in-frame clones and leaves some out. The sample contains more than 95,000 clones, more than 75% of which appear only once. The sequencing sample was made of peripheral blood. The source is a man in his fifties or sixties with acute or convalescent COVID-19. Both conserved end residues are part of each CDR3. The D gene is left open where the match is weak. Clone size is given for some rows only: seen once, a few or many times, or a class if the clone is expanded.

CSVVVSGRGREQYF	TGCAGCGTTGTTGTTAGCGGGAGAGGAAGGGAGCAGTACTTC	TRBV29-1	few	TRBD2	14	TRBJ2-7
CASSPYEGVYNEQFF	TGTGCCAGCAGCCCCTATGAGGGCGTCTACAATGAGCAGTTCTTC	TRBV11-3	.	.	15	TRBJ2-1
CASRLWRDNTEAFF	TGTGCCAGCAGACTATGGAGGGACAACACTGAAGCTTTCTTT	TRBV28	.	.	14	TRBJ1-1
CASSLAGEEQFF	TGTGCCAGCAGCTTAGCGGGAGAAGAGCAGTTCTTC	TRBV7-2	.	.	12	TRBJ2-1
CASSQEPLRVPLTAPGYNEQFF	TGTGCCAGCAGCCAAGAACCCCTTCGTGTCCCGCTCACCGCGCCAGGGTACAATGAGCAGTTCTTC	TRBV3-1/TRBV3-2	.	.	22	TRBJ2-1
CAINHQGDGYTF	TGTGCCATCAACCACCAGGGTGATGGCTACACCTTC	TRBV10-3	few	.	12	TRBJ1-2
CASKATTSLREQFF	TGTGCCAGCAAGGCGACTACCTCATTACGGGAGCAGTTCTTC	TRBV2	.	.	14	TRBJ2-1
CASSRDRGSTDTQYF	TGTGCCAGCAGTCGGGACAGGGGTAGCACAGATACGCAGTATTTT	TRBV6-5	.	TRBD1	15	TRBJ2-3
CASSSGLAGSYEQYF	TGTGCCAGCAGCTCCGGACTTGCTGGTTCCTACGAGCAGTACTTC	TRBV11-2	many	.	15	TRBJ2-7
CASSFDGLAGGFEQFF	TGTGCCAGCAGTTTCGATGGACTAGCGGGAGGGTTCGAGCAGTTCTTC	TRBV6-5	.	TRBD2	16	TRBJ2-1
CASSAGHNSGNTIYF	TGTGCCAGCAGCGCGGGACACAACTCTGGAAACACCATATATTTT	TRBV9	.	.	15	TRBJ1-3
CASSLPGFYFGYTF	TGTGCCAGCAGCTTACCAGGGTTTTATTTCGGCTACACCTTC	TRBV11-2	.	.	14	TRBJ1-2
CASSFGGSGSHEQFF	TGTGCCAGCAGCTTTGGGGGTAGCGGGAGTCATGAGCAGTTCTTC	TRBV7-2	.	TRBD2	15	TRBJ2-1
CASSPLPGQGEKGYGYTF	TGTGCCAGCTCACCGCTACCGGGACAGGGGGAAAAGGGCTATGGCTACACCTTC	TRBV18	.	TRBD1	18	TRBJ1-2
CASSLVRHLNEQFF	TGTGCCAGCAGCTTAGTGCGGCACCTCAATGAGCAGTTCTTC	TRBV7-8	.	.	14	TRBJ2-1
CASSLASGTNEQFF	TGTGCCAGCTCATTGGCTAGCGGGACCAATGAGCAGTTCTTC	TRBV18	.	TRBD2	14	TRBJ2-1
CASSSGYQETQYF	TGTGCCAGCAGCTCAGGGTACCAAGAGACCCAGTACTTC	TRBV14	.	.	13	TRBJ2-5
CASSQTRTGRWGNEQFF	TGTGCCAGCAGCCAAACCCGGACAGGGCGGTGGGGCAATGAGCAGTTCTTC	TRBV3-1/TRBV3-2	.	TRBD1	17	TRBJ2-1
CASSGPGQGNYGYTF	TGTGCCAGCAGTGGTCCGGGACAGGGGAACTATGGCTACACCTTC	TRBV2	.	TRBD1	15	TRBJ1-2
CASLGVYITEAFF	TGTGCCAGCCTAGGGGTATATATTACTGAAGCTTTCTTT	TRBV2	.	.	13	TRBJ1-1
CAISVDRENTEAFF	TGTGCCATCAGTGTTGACAGGGAGAACACTGAAGCTTTCTTT	TRBV10-3	.	TRBD1	14	TRBJ1-1
CATSEGRGATNEKLFF	TGTGCCACCAGTGAAGGCAGGGGAGCAACTAATGAAAAACTGTTTTTT	TRBV24-1	.	.	16	TRBJ1-4
CATGRGRTGELFF	TGTGCCACCGGACGGGGGAGGACCGGGGAGCTGTTTTTT	TRBV24-1	.	.	13	TRBJ2-2
CASRLLAGTWTGELFF	TGTGCCAGTAGGTTGCTAGCGGGAACGTGGACCGGGGAGCTGTTTTTT	TRBV19	.	TRBD2	16	TRBJ2-2
CASSFKLADNEQFF	TGTGCCAGCAGTTTTAAACTAGCGGACAATGAGCAGTTCTTC	TRBV27	.	TRBD2	14	TRBJ2-1
CASRADRADTEAFF	TGTGCCAGCAGGGCTGACAGGGCGGACACTGAAGCTTTCTTT	TRBV28	.	TRBD1	14	TRBJ1-1
CASSQDGVAGEGNEQFF	TGTGCCAGCAGCCAAGATGGAGTAGCGGGAGAGGGTAATGAGCAGTTCTTC	TRBV4-2	few	TRBD2	17	TRBJ2-1